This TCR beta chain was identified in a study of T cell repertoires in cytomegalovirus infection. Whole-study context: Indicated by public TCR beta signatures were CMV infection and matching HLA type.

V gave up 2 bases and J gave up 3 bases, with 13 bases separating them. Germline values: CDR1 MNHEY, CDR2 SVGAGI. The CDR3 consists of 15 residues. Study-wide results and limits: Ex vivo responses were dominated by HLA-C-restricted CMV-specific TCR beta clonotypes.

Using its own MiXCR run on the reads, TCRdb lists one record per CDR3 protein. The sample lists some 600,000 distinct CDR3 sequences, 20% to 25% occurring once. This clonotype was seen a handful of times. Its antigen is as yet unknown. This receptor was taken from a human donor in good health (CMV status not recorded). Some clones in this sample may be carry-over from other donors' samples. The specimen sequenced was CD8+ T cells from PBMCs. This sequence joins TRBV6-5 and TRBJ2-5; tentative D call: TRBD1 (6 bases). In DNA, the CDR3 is TGTGCCAGCAGTTACGAACAGGGAAGCGAAGAGACCCAGTACTTC. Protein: CASSYEQGSEETQYF.